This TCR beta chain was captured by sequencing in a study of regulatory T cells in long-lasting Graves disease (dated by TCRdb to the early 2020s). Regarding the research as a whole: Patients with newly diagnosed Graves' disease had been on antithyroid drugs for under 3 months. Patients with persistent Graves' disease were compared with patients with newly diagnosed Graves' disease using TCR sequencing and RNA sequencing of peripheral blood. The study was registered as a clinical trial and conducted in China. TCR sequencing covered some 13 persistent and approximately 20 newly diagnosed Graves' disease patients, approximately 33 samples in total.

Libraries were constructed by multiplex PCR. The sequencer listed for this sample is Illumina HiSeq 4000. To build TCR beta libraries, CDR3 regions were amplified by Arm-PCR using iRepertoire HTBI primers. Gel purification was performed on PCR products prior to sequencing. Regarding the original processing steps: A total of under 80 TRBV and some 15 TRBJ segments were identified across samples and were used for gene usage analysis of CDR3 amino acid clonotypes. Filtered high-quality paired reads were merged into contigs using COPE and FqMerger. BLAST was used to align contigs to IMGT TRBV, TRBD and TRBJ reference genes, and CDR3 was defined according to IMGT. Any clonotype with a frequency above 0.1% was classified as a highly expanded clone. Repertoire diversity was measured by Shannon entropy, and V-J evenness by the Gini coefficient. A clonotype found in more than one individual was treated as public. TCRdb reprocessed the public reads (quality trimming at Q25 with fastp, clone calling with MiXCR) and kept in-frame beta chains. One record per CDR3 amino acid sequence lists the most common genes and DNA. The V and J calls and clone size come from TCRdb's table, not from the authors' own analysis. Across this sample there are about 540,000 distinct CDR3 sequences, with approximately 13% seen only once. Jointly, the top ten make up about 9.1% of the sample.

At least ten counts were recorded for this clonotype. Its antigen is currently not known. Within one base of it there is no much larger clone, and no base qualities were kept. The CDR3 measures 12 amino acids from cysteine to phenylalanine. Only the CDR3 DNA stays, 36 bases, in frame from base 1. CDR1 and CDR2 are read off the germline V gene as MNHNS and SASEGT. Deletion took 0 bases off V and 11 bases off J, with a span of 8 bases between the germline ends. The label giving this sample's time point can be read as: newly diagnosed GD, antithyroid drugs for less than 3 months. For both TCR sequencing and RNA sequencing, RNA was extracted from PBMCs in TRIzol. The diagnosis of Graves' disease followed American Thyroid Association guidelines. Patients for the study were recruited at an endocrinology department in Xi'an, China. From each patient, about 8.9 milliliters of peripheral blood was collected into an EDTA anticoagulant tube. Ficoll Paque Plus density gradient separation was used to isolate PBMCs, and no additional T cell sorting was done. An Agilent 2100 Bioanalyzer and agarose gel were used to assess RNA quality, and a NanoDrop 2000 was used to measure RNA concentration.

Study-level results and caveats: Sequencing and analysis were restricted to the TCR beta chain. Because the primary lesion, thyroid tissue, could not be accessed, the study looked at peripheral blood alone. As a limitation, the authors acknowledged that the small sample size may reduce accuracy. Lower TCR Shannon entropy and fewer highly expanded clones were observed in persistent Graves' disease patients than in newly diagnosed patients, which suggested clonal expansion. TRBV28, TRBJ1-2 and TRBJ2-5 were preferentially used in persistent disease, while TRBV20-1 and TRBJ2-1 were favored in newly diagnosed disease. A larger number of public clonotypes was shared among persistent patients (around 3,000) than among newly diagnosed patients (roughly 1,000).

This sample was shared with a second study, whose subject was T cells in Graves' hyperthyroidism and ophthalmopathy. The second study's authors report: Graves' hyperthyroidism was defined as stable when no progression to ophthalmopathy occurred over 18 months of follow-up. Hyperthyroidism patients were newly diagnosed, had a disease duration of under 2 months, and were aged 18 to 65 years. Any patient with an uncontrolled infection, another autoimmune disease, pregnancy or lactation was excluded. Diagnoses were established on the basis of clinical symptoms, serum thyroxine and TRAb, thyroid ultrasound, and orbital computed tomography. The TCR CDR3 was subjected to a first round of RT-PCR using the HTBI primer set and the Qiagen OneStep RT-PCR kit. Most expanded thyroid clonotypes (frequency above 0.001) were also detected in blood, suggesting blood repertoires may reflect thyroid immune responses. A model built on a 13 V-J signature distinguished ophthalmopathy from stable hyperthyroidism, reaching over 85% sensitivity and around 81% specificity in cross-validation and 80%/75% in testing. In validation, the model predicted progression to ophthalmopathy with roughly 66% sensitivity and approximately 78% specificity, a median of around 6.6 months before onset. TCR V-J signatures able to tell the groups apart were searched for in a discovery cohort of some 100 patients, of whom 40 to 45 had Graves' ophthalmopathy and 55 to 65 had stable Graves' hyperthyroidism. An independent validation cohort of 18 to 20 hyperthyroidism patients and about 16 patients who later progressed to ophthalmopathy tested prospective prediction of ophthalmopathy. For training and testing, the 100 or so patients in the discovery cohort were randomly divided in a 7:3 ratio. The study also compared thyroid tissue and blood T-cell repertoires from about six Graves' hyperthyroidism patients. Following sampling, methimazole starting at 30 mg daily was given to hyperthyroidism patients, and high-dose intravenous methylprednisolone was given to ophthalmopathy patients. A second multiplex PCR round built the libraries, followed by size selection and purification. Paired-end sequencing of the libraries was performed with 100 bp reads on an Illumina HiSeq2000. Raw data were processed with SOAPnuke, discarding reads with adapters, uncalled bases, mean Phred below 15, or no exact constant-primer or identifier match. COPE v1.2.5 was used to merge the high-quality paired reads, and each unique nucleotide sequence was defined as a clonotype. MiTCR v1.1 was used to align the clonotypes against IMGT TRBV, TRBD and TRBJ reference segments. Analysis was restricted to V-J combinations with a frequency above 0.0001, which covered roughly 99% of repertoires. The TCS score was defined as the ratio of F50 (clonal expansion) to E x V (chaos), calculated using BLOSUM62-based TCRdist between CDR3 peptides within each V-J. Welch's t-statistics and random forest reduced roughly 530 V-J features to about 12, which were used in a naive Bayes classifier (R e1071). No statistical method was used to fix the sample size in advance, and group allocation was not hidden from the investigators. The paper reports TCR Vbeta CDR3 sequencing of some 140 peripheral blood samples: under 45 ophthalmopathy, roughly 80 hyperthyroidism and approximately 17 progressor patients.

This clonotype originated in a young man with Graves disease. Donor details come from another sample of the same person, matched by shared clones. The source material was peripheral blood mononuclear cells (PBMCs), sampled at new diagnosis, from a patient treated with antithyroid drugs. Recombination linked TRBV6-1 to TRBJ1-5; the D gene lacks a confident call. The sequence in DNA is TGTGCCAGCAGTGAAGCTTTGAGTTCCCAGCATTTT. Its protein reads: CASSEALSSQHF.